Below, 2 T cell receptor beta chains from the same sample are listed, as sequenced in a study of cytomegalovirus exposure and HLA in healthy donors (dated by TCRdb to about 2017). Library generation was performed with the immunoSEQ multiplex PCR assay. A mixture of 60 forward primers for TCR Vbeta segments and 13 reverse primers for TCR Jbeta segments was used in the multiplex PCR. The table was pulled from immuneACCESS by TCRdb, which kept in-frame rearrangements only. Such tables lose some clones; where checked, under half of the loss comes from unresolved V genes, and the rest has no known cause. Recorded for this sample are about 140,000 clones; over 60% of them occurred a single time. The ten largest make up approximately 1.3% of the sample. Sequencing used PBMCs. The receptor source for this set is a male donor in good health and CMV-seropositive.

This clone appeared a few times. The chain couples TRBV5-6 to TRBJ1-2; D is undetermined. The germline V and J ends were trimmed by 4 bases and 4 bases, with 29 bases remaining between them. Germline V gives CDR1 SGHDT, CDR2 YYEEEE. The CDR3 is made up of 19 amino acids. The CDR3 is CASSPTWLARGFFGYGYTF. The CDR3 bases are TGTGCCAGCAGCCCCACGTGGTTGGCGCGAGGGTTTTTCGGCTATGGCTACACCTTC. Combining the CDR3 with reference TRBV5-6 and TRBJ1-2 gives the whole variable domain DAGVTQSPTHLIKTRGQQVTLRCSPKSGHDTVSWYQQALGQGPQFIFQYYEEEERQRGNFPDRFSGHQFPNYSSELNVNALLLGDSALYLCASSPTWLARGFFGYGYTFGSGTRLTVV.

The chain uses TRBV7-9 and TRBJ2-2; the match to TRBD1 covers 9 bases. Per the germline V gene, CDR1 is SEHNR and CDR2 is FQNEAQ (reference sequence). Trimming cost V 1 base and J 6 bases; bases outside gene matches: 9. The CDR3 covers 17 residues. The CDR3 protein is CASSLGRTGDRAGELFF. The CDR3 nucleotides are TGTGCCAGCAGCTTAGGACGGACAGGGGATAGAGCCGGGGAGCTGTTTTTT.